The source of this TCR beta chain is a study of cytomegalovirus exposure and HLA in healthy donors. On this clone itself: Its antigen is unidentified.

A multiplex PCR was run with 60 Vbeta primers and 13 Jbeta primers. TCRdb's table, derived via immunoSEQ multiplex PCR, lists solely in-frame clones and lacks some. The profile shows some 76,000 clones, more than 80% of them singletons. Study findings and constraints: Investigators reported over 150 TCR beta chains as tied to cytomegalovirus.

The CDR3 consists of 12 residues. With 0 bases removed from V and 5 bases from J, the gap between germline ends came to 4 bases. Germline V lookup: CDR1 LGHNA, CDR2 YNFKEQ. This receptor was obtained from a woman in her twenties or thirties in good health and CMV-seronegative. The chain recombines TRBV4-2 with TRBJ1-2; D unclear. Sequencing input: PBMCs. The CDR3 nucleotides are TGTGCCAGCAGCCAAGATGCGTATGGCTACACCTTC. Translated: CASSQDAYGYTF.